This entry concerns a single T cell receptor (beta chain). Its antigen is unknown. Expressed TCRB transcripts were sequenced because the isolated RNA had all been reverse transcribed beforehand. Sequencing was performed with immunoSEQ multiplex PCR; in TCRdb, only in-frame clones are kept and a portion is missing. The data show under 300,000 clones, less than 30% seen once. The record originates from a study of beta chain features in type 1 diabetes. The wider study: Healthy donors, compared against patients, showed similar age, gender and cell yields. Study results and limitations: Shortening of TCRB CDR3s, moderate but significant, appeared in all four CD4+ subsets of Type 1 diabetes patients. Relative to healthy donors, patients appeared to have naive, central memory and Treg TCRB repertoires that were more similar.

Sequences were obtained from naive CD4+ T cells from blood. This clonotype originated in a woman in her 30s with type 1 diabetes.

CDR3 sequence (DNA): TGTGCCAGCAGCCCGGTAAACCGACACTACGAGCAGTACTTC. It specifies CASSPVNRHYEQYF. The gene calls are TRBV28 and TRBJ2-7, with D unresolved. CDR1 and CDR2 (germline): MDHEN, SYDVKM. Trimming removed 6 bases at V and 3 bases at J, with 15 bases between. The CDR3 is made up of 14 amino acids.